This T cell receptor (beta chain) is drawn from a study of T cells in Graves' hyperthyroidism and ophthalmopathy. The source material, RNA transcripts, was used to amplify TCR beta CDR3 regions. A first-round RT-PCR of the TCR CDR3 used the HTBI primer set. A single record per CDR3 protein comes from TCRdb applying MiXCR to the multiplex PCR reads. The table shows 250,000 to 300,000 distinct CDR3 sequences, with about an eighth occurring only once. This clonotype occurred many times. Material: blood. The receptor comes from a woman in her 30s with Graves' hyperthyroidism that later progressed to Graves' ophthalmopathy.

The DNA of the CDR3 is TGTGCCAGCAGCCAACTTCTTAGTGGCCTGACCCTGTCCAATGAGCAGTTCTTC. Its translation: CASSQLLSGLTLSNEQFF. This rearrangement joins TRBV3-1 to TRBJ2-1; D unresolved. Trimming took off 2 bases at V and 6 bases at J, with 23 bases between the two ends. Germline V gene sequence: CDR1 LGHDT, CDR2 YNNKEL (reference sequence). CDR3 length equals 18 residues.